This TCR beta chain was identified in a study of T cell responses to AZD1222 COVID-19 vaccine. Germline CDR1 and CDR2: LGHDT and YNNKEL (reference sequence). V dropped 0 bases and J dropped 0 bases, with 21 bases sitting between them. This CDR3 spans 21 amino acids. Broader study findings: Possibly, clonal diversity was underestimated; donors were largely white British and included more females. The study identified only six AZD1222 recipients as seropositive at baseline. Vaccination with two AZD1222 doses was followed by a rise in Spike-specific TCR breadth and depth.

Regarding this clone: The target antigen is unknown.

Clones were read by immunoSEQ multiplex PCR, and TCRdb kept only the in-frame ones, dropping some. The sample has 150,000 or so clones, approximately 90% seen once; the top ten hold around 0.98%. The clonotype originates from an adult who received the AZD1222 COVID-19 vaccine. The source was peripheral blood, collected 28 days after the second AZD1222 dose. This chain connects TRBV3-1 (or the pseudogene TRBV3-2) to TRBJ2-6; maybe TRBD1 (6 bases). In nucleotides, the CDR3 is TGTGCCAGCAGCCAAGACCAGCTTCCGGGACACGGTCCCTCTGGGGCCAACGTCCTGACTTTC. Translating it yields CASSQDQLPGHGPSGANVLTF.